These 25 T cell receptor beta chains were all obtained from the same sample, sequenced in a study of technical replicates of blood from several donors (dated by TCRdb to the late 2010s). The library was obtained by the immunoSEQ multiplex PCR assay. TCRdb stores this immuneACCESS table with in-frame sequences only. Part of the clones is absent; in the studies checked, under half of the shortfall reflects unresolved V genes, and no reason is known for the rest. Recorded for this sample are roughly 16,000 clones; around nine tenths of them occurred a single time. The leading ten clones occupy 12% of the sample. Source material: PBMCs. Receptors originate from a human donor in good health.

The gene calls are TRBV5-1 and TRBJ2-1, with D possibly being TRBD2 (5 bases). CDR1 and CDR2 (germline): SGHRS, YFSETQ. V was trimmed by 1 base and J by 8 bases, leaving 13 bases between them. This CDR3 has 14 residues. CDR3 sequence (DNA): TGCGCCAGCAGCTTGCGGGATTATTGGGATGAGCAGTTCTTC. Amino acid sequence: CASSLRDYWDEQFF.

The genes are TRBV19 and TRBJ2-1; 7 bases match TRBD2. The CDR3 sequence is 15 residues long. Germline CDR1 is LNHDA and CDR2 is SQIVND (reference sequence). Trimming cost V 4 bases and J 8 bases; bases outside gene matches: 11. The chain's CDR3 is CASSTRRSGIYEQFF. CDR3 nucleotides: TGTGCCAGTAGTACACGACGGAGCGGGATCTATGAGCAGTTCTTC.

This clone has only a few counts. The V gene is TRBV7-4, the J gene TRBJ2-7; TRBD1 aligns across 7 bases. CDR3 length: 16 amino acids. Germline CDR1 and CDR2: SGHVT and SQSDAQ. V dropped 4 bases and J dropped 4; count of bases not matched to a gene: 13. Here the CDR3 DNA reads TGTGCCAGCAGCTCTACAGGGACAGAGTCGATTTACGAGCAGTACTTC. Residues: CASSSTGTESIYEQYF.

The genes are TRBV6-5 and TRBJ2-6, with D perhaps matching TRBD2 (5 bases). The V and J ends lost 6 bases and 0 bases respectively, with 6 bases between them. There are 14 residues in the CDR3. Germline CDR1 reads MNHEY; CDR2 reads SVGAGI. DNA of the CDR3: TGTGCCAGCAGCCTAGCCTCTGGGGCCAACGTCCTGACTTTC. It specifies CASSLASGANVLTF.

This clone was recorded a few times. CDR3 DNA: TGTGCCAGCAGCTTAGAGGACAGAAACATTCAGTACTTC. This codes for CASSLEDRNIQYF. The chain is built from TRBV7-6 and TRBJ2-4; D is perhaps TRBD1 (6 bases). CDR1 and CDR2 (germline): SGHVS, FNYEAQ. V dropped 1 base and J dropped 6 bases, with 7 bases sitting between them. The CDR3 length is 13 residues.

The chain combines TRBV10-3 with TRBJ2-1; 7 bases agree with TRBD2. V lost 4 bases and J lost 9; bases outside the gene matches: 12. CDR1 and CDR2 from the germline V gene are ENHRY and SYGVKD. The CDR3 is made up of 15 amino acids. The CDR3 coding sequence is TGTGCCATCAGTGTGGGCGGGAGTGTGGTCACTGAGCAGTTCTTC. It encodes CAISVGGSVVTEQFF.

This clone has only one observation. The rearrangement joins TRBV10-2 to TRBJ2-1; maybe TRBD2 (6 bases). The V end was cut by 8 bases, the J end by 7 bases, with 21 bases between. Looked up from germline, CDR1 is WSHSY and CDR2 is SAAADI. The CDR3 sequence is 15 residues long. CDR3 bases: TGCGCCAGCCGCGCTTGGACTAACAGTTTTAATGAGCAGTTCTTC. Protein product: CASRAWTNSFNEQFF.

This chain uses TRBV5-5 with TRBJ1-3, with 7 nucleotides matching TRBD1. The V segment lost 4 bases and the J segment 0 bases; nucleotides outside the gene matches: 13. This CDR3 has 18 amino acids. The germline V gene encodes CDR1 SGHKS and CDR2 YYEKEE (reference sequence). Written as DNA, the CDR3 is TGTGCCAGCAGCCATTTTTCGACAGGGCTTCTCTCTGGAAACACCATATATTTT. Amino acids: CASSHFSTGLLSGNTIYF.

This sequence joins TRBV13 and TRBJ1-1; no clear D. Per the germline V gene, CDR1 is PRHDT and CDR2 is FYEKMQ (reference sequence). With 5 bases removed from V and 0 bases from J, the gap between germline ends came to 7 bases. This CDR3 has 13 residues. DNA of the CDR3: TGTGCCAGCAGCATGCTAATGAACACTGAAGCTTTCTTT. Residues: CASSMLMNTEAFF.

CDR3 region: CASSAGLAGLNTGELFF. The DNA of the CDR3 is TGCGCCAGCAGCGCGGGACTAGCGGGGCTAAACACCGGGGAGCTGTTTTTT. This chain connects TRBV4-1 to TRBJ2-2; 13 positions match TRBD2. The CDR3 is made up of 17 amino acids. The V gene end was trimmed by 5 bases and the J gene end by 2 bases; junction bases not matched to a gene: 5. In germline, CDR1 is MGHRA, CDR2 YSYEKL.

The chain combines TRBV5-1 with TRBJ2-1; 14 positions match TRBD2. Germline CDR1 is SGHRS and CDR2 is YFSETQ. The J segment lost 8 bases and the V segment lost 4 bases, leaving 5 bases of the junction unmatched. The length of the CDR3 is 15 residues. DNA for the CDR3: TGCGCCAGCAGCGCGGGACTAGCGGGAGTTGATGAGCAGTTCTTC. It yields the protein CASSAGLAGVDEQFF.

The V and J genes are TRBV11-2 and TRBJ1-3; 7 positions agree with TRBD1. This CDR3 is built from 17 residues. Germline loops: CDR1 SGHAT, CDR2 FQNNGV. Trimming cost V 5 bases and J 4 bases; bases outside gene matches: 14. DNA for the CDR3: TGTGCCAGCAGCCCCGGGAGAGGGGGCAAAATCGGAAACACCATATATTTT. This gives the protein CASSPGRGGKIGNTIYF.

The chain joins TRBV7-9 to TRBJ2-2, with 7 positions matching TRBD2. The germline gives CDR1 SEHNR, CDR2 FQNEAQ (reference sequence). There are 16 residues in the CDR3. The V gene end was trimmed by 5 bases and the J gene end by 2 bases; junction bases not matched to a gene: 8. CDR3 DNA: TGTGCCAGCAGCCAGCAAGCGGGAACCAACACCGGGGAGCTGTTTTTT. As protein: CASSQQAGTNTGELFF.

The V and J genes are TRBV18 and TRBJ1-1, with D possibly matching TRBD1 (6 bases). The CDR3 consists of 12 residues. Per germline, CDR1 KGHSH and CDR2 LQKENI. The V gene lost 3 bases and the J gene lost 7 bases, with 9 bases spanning the gap. The CDR3: CASSPDSFEAFF. The CDR3 DNA follows: TGTGCCAGCTCACCGGACAGTTTTGAAGCTTTCTTT.

The rearrangement joins TRBV10-3 to TRBJ2-1; 16 positions agree with TRBD2. Germline V CDR1 and CDR2: ENHRY, SYGVKD. The V and J ends lost 6 bases and 8 bases, in that order; junction bases with no gene match: 7. The CDR3 extends over 16 amino acids. CDR3 sequence: CAIRKGLAGGGDEQFF. CDR3 bases: TGTGCCATCAGAAAGGGACTAGCGGGAGGGGGGGATGAGCAGTTCTTC.

In its sample, this clone was seen once. J is TRBJ2-2 and V is TRBV30, with TRBD2 matching 11 bases. Germline trimming cut 8 bases from V and 2 bases from J; bases unmatched to any gene: 10. The germline V gene has CDR1 GTSNPN and CDR2 SVGIG (reference sequence). This CDR3 spans 16 amino acids. CDR3 loop: CAAELAGVLNTGELFF. The CDR3 region has the DNA TGTGCCGCCGAACTAGCGGGAGTGCTCAACACCGGGGAGCTGTTTTTT.

The chain has TRBV2 and TRBJ1-3; D may be TRBD1 (6 bases). Trimming left V 4 bases short and J 1 base short, with 11 bases between. The CDR3 length is 15 residues. Germline CDR1 and CDR2: SNHLY and FYNNEI. CDR3 sequence (DNA): TGTGCCAGCAGTGGTACAGGGAAGTCTGGAAACACCATATATTTT. As protein: CASSGTGKSGNTIYF.

The genes are TRBV5-6 and TRBJ2-7, with 8 bases aligning to TRBD1. The CDR3 runs to 15 residues. The V gene's germline CDR1 is SGHDT and CDR2 YYEEEE. The V segment lost 4 bases and the J segment 3 bases; nucleotides outside the gene matches: 9. CDR3 protein: CASSPRGDRFYEQYF. The CDR3 nucleotides are TGTGCCAGCAGCCCCAGGGGGGACAGGTTCTACGAGCAGTACTTC.

The rearrangement joins TRBV11-2 to TRBJ2-7; the D gene is possibly TRBD1 (7 bases). Germline values: CDR1 SGHAT, CDR2 FQNNGV. V was clipped by 3 bases and J by 3 bases, with 21 bases between them. The CDR3 spans 17 residues. The CDR3 loop reads CASSLGTGGTALYEQYF. The CDR3 region has the DNA TGTGCCAGCAGCTTGGGAACCGGAGGGACAGCTCTCTACGAGCAGTACTTC.

This chain links TRBV6-1 with TRBJ2-7, with 7 nucleotides matching TRBD2. CDR3 length: 12 residues. The ends lost 6 bases at V and 3 bases at J; junction bases unmatched: 2. Germline lookup yields CDR1 MNHNS and CDR2 SASEGT. The CDR3 spells CASRLAVYEQYF. In nucleotides, the CDR3 is TGTGCCAGCAGGCTAGCGGTCTACGAGCAGTACTTC.

The rearrangement links TRBV11-2 to TRBJ1-1; D gene ambiguous. Germline V gene data show CDR1 as SGHAT and CDR2 as FQNNGV. The CDR3 runs to 16 residues. V gave up 5 bases and J gave up 1 base, with 17 bases separating them. For the CDR3, the DNA is TGTGCCAGCAGCCTTTTGGGAGGTAGGCGGAACACTGAAGCTTTCTTT. Its translation is CASSLLGGRRNTEAFF.

The chain combines TRBV5-1 with TRBJ1-1; D is uncertain. This CDR3 has 13 amino acids. The V gene's germline CDR1 is SGHRS and CDR2 YFSETQ. Trimming left V 0 bases short and J 8 bases short, with 11 bases between. The DNA of the CDR3 is TGCGCCAGCAGCTTGGCCTCGGCGGTCGAAGCTTTCTTT. It codes for CASSLASAVEAFF.

This rearrangement joins TRBV14 to TRBJ1-4; TRBD1 matches at 10 bases. J was trimmed by 8 bases and V by 5 bases; bases with no gene match: 5. This CDR3 is 14 amino acids long. The germline gives CDR1 SGHDN, CDR2 FVKESK. CDR3 nucleotide sequence: TGTGCCAGCAGCGCCCGGACAGGGGGAGAAAAACTGTTTTTT. Protein sequence: CASSARTGGEKLFF.

The rearrangement joins TRBV6-1 to TRBJ2-7, with TRBD2 matching over 10 bases. With V trimmed by 8 bases and J by 6 bases, 10 bases remained unmatched. The CDR3 consists of 14 residues. Looked up from germline, CDR1 is MNHNS and CDR2 is SASEGT. The CDR3 protein is CASGHSGGLGEQYF. In DNA, the CDR3 is TGTGCCAGCGGACATAGCGGGGGGCTCGGCGAGCAGTACTTC.

The chain combines TRBV10-3 with TRBJ2-5, with D possibly being TRBD2 (5 bases). The V end was cut by 3 bases, the J end by 1 base, with 9 bases between. The CDR3 has 14 residues. CDR1 is ENHRY and CDR2 is SYGVKD in the germline V gene. CDR3 sequence reads: CAISDSRAQETQYF. CDR3 nucleotide sequence: TGTGCCATCAGTGACTCGCGGGCCCAAGAGACCCAGTACTTC.